One sample yielded the 10 T cell receptor beta chains listed below, sequenced in a study of blood T cells in healthy people across ages. Primers used in a second PCR of about 7 to 12 cycles were a sample-barcoded 5' primer and a J-beta primer mix. TCRdb processed the 5' RACE reads anew with MiXCR; each CDR3 protein has one entry. The sample shows fewer than 950,000 distinct CDR3 sequences, about 36% of them seen only once. The specimen was blood. The receptors were gathered from a man aged 18 to 30 in good health.

The J gene is TRBJ1-2, the V gene TRBV7-2, with unresolved D. CDR3 size: 13 residues. Germline V gives CDR1 SGHTA, CDR2 FQGNSA. The V gene lost 2 bases and the J gene lost 5 bases, with 9 bases spanning the gap. The CDR3 DNA reads as TGTGCCAGCAGCTTACCTGACTTGTATGGCTACACCTTC. Translation gives CASSLPDLYGYTF. The complete variable domain, with remaining parts taken from reference TRBV7-2 and TRBJ1-2, reads GAGVSQSPSNKVTEKGKDVELRCDPISGHTALYWYRQSLGQGLEFLIYFQGNSAPDKSGLPSDRFSAERTGGSVSTLTIQRTQQEDSAVYLCASSLPDLYGYTFGSGTRLTVV.

This clonotype was found many times. The V gene is TRBV4-1, the J gene TRBJ2-1; 8 bases fit TRBD2. The CDR3 contains 13 residues. CDR1 and CDR2 from the germline V gene are MGHRA and YSYEKL. After removal of 4 bases from V and 13 bases from J, the junction contained 9 bases not matched to a gene. The DNA for the CDR3 is TGCGCCAGCAGCCCTTACACTAGCGGTGACCAGTTCTTC. Amino acid sequence: CASSPYTSGDQFF.

The chain recombines TRBV12-3 or TRBV12-4 with TRBJ1-1, with D possibly being TRBD1 (5 bases). Trimming took 5 bases from V and 1 from J, leaving 14 bases between them. The CDR3 runs 15 residues. The chain's CDR3 is CASSTRGRSNTEAFF. CDR3 sequence (DNA): TGTGCCAGCAGTACTAGGGGACGGTCGAACACTGAAGCTTTCTTT.

In regard to this clonotype: Its ends do not fully match the called genes, so a read error is possible. This rearrangement joins TRBV12-3 or TRBV12-4 to TRBJ2-3; 7 bases are shared with TRBD2. The CDR3 is 16 amino acids. In nucleotides, the CDR3 is TGTGCCAGCAGTTTTGTACTAGCGATGAGAGCAGATACGCAATATTTT. Translating it yields CASSFVLAMRADTQYF.

This chain connects TRBV20-1 to TRBJ2-3, with a weak D call TRBD2 (6 bases). Germline V CDR1 and CDR2: DFQATT, SNEGSKA (reference sequence). V was clipped by 1 base and J by 0 bases, with 8 bases between them. The CDR3 runs to 14 residues. The CDR3 sequence: CSARVAGSTDTQYF. The CDR3 nucleotides read TGCAGTGCTAGAGTGGCGGGAAGCACAGATACGCAGTATTTT.

This clonotype was counted a few times. V and J are TRBV20-1 and TRBJ2-5; D may correspond to TRBD1 or TRBD2 (6 bases each). The CDR3 covers 14 residues. Trimming stripped 5 bases from V and 5 bases from J, with 18 bases between. The germline V gene has CDR1 DFQATT and CDR2 SNEGSKA (reference sequence). The CDR3 protein is CSARPPGAWETQYF. CDR3 bases: TGCAGTGCTCGTCCGCCGGGGGCTTGGGAGACCCAGTACTTC.

This clonotype was seen more than once but under ten times. The rearrangement uses TRBV29-1 and TRBJ1-2; maybe TRBD1 (5 bases). Trimming cost V 6 bases and J 3 bases, with 11 bases left between them. CDR1 SQVTM and CDR2 ANQGSEA come from the germline V gene. This CDR3 comprises 12 residues. CDR3 region: CSVRQPYYGYTF. For the CDR3, the DNA is TGCAGCGTAAGACAGCCCTACTATGGCTACACCTTC.

This rearrangement joins TRBV12-3 or TRBV12-4 to TRBJ1-1; D remains ambiguous. The CDR3 spans 13 residues. V gave up 6 bases and J gave up 4 bases, with 12 bases separating them. CDR3 bases: TGTGCCAGCAGCTTACCCGTGAGCACTGAAGCTTTCTTT. This translates into CASSLPVSTEAFF.

The J gene is TRBJ2-4, the V gene TRBV27, with D tentatively TRBD1 (8 bases). This CDR3 has 14 amino acids. Trimming took 2 bases from V and 15 from J, leaving 20 bases between them. Germline V CDR1 and CDR2: MNHEY, SMNVEV (reference sequence). CDR3 residues: CASSLGTGGDERYF. The CDR3 DNA reads as TGTGCCAGCAGTTTAGGAACAGGGGGGGACGAGCGGTACTTC.

The V gene is TRBV12-3 or TRBV12-4, the J gene TRBJ1-5, with TRBD1 as a possible D gene (5 bases). V lost 4 bases to trimming and J lost 2 bases, with 12 bases between them. The CDR3 consists of 15 residues. The CDR3 reads CASSSGGMGNQPQHF. CDR3 coding DNA: TGTGCCAGCAGTTCCGGGGGAATGGGCAATCAGCCCCAGCATTTT.